The 18 T cell receptor beta chains given below trace back to one sample, sequenced in a study of shared clonotypes between healthy human individuals. Produced via immunoSEQ multiplex PCR; TCRdb's table is partial and in-frame only. This table has approximately 2.5 million clones, about 92% appearing once. Sequencing was done on a sample of naive CD4+ T cells sorted from blood. The subset: CD45RA+ positively selected. Every receptor here comes from a man aged 18 to 30 in good health.

For the CDR3, the DNA is TGTGCCAGCAGTTTCTCGCGAGGCACGCAGTATTTT. Its translation: CASSFSRGTQYF. The rearrangement joins TRBV27 to TRBJ2-3, with D unresolved. The CDR3 is made up of 12 amino acids. Germline CDR1 is MNHEY and CDR2 is SMNVEV (reference sequence). Trimming removed 3 bases at V and 9 bases at J, with 10 bases between.

This chain joins TRBV27 and TRBJ2-3, with D unclear. The CDR3 loop spans 16 amino acids. V was pared by 2 bases and J by 2 bases, with 14 bases between. Germline CDR1 is MNHEY and CDR2 is SMNVEV (reference sequence). This chain's CDR3 is CASSLAVGGFTDTQYF. The DNA for the CDR3 is TGTGCCAGCAGTTTAGCCGTCGGCGGATTCACAGATACGCAGTATTTT.

The chain is built from TRBV9 and TRBJ2-5; the D gene is possibly TRBD2 (6 bases). V shed 3 bases and J shed 3 bases, with 18 bases lying between them. CDR1 and CDR2 (germline): SGDLS, YYNGEE. This CDR3 comprises 16 residues. CDR3 protein: CASSAGRTTNEETQYF. The CDR3 nucleotides are TGTGCCAGCAGCGCCGGTCGGACTACCAACGAAGAGACCCAGTACTTC.

J is TRBJ2-2 and V is TRBV7-9, with D unclear. CDR3 length: 12 amino acids. CDR1 is SEHNR, CDR2 FQNEAQ, per germline (reference sequence). The V end was cut by 5 bases, the J end by 4 bases, with 5 bases between. The CDR3 spells CASSRTTGELFF. CDR3 sequence (DNA): TGTGCCAGCAGCCGGACCACCGGGGAGCTGTTTTTT.

This chain uses TRBV6-6 with TRBJ2-7, with D maybe TRBD2 (6 bases). The V gene lost 5 bases and the J gene lost 3 bases, with 20 bases spanning the gap. This CDR3 contains 16 residues. Per germline, CDR1 MNHNY and CDR2 SVGAGI (reference sequence). The DNA of the CDR3 is TGTGCCAGCAGTGCTGGTGGCGGGGACGCTGGCTACGAGCAGTACTTC. Its translation is CASSAGGGDAGYEQYF.

Of note for this clone: The same CDR3 arises from other DNA sequences in this sample as well. The chain combines TRBV18 with TRBJ2-5; D is undetermined. The CDR3 runs to 12 residues. V was trimmed by 2 bases and J by 4 bases, leaving 5 bases between them. Germline V CDR1 and CDR2: KGHSH, LQKENI. The CDR3 DNA reads as TGTGCCAGCTCACCAGGGTTAGAGACCCAGTACTTC. It encodes CASSPGLETQYF.

V gene TRBV9 combines with J gene TRBJ2-2, with D perhaps matching TRBD1 or TRBD2 (5 bases each). V shed 3 bases and J shed 8 bases, with 8 bases lying between them. Germline V gene data show CDR1 as SGDLS and CDR2 as YYNGEE. This CDR3 is 12 amino acids long. CDR3 residues: CASSEGRGELFF. The CDR3 coding sequence is TGTGCCAGCAGCGAGGGACGAGGGGAGCTGTTTTTT.

The rearrangement uses TRBV29-1 and TRBJ1-2; D uncertain. Germline V gene sequence: CDR1 SQVTM, CDR2 ANQGSEA. This CDR3 has 12 amino acids. Deletions cut 4 bases from V and 2 bases from J, with 8 bases between. In nucleotides, the CDR3 is TGCAGCGTTGGTACACTGAACTATGGCTACACCTTC. This gives the protein CSVGTLNYGYTF. Combining the CDR3 with reference TRBV29-1 and TRBJ1-2 gives the whole variable domain SAVISQKPSRDICQRGTSLTIQCQVDSQVTMMFWYRQQPGQSLTLIATANQGSEATYESGFVIDKFPISRPNLTFSTLTVSNMSPEDSSIYLCSVGTLNYGYTFGSGTRLTVV.

The gene calls are TRBV2 and TRBJ2-7, with D possibly being TRBD2 (6 bases). Trimming left V 6 bases short and J 2 bases short, with 17 bases between. The germline CDR1 and CDR2 sequences are SNHLY and FYNNEI. The CDR3 has 15 amino acids. For the CDR3, the DNA is TGTGCCAGCAGCAAGGGACGGGGAGGAACCTACGAGCAGTACTTC. It is translated as CASSKGRGGTYEQYF.

V and J are TRBV2 and TRBJ2-7; 9 bases agree with TRBD1. The CDR3 is made up of 14 amino acids. CDR1 and CDR2 from the germline V gene are SNHLY and FYNNEI. Trimming cost V 4 bases and J 5 bases; bases outside gene matches: 6. The CDR3 here is CASSGDRANNEQYF. The CDR3 DNA reads as TGTGCCAGCAGTGGGGACAGGGCAAACAACGAGCAGTACTTC.

V gene TRBV6-1 combines with J gene TRBJ1-3; D not certain. The CDR3 consists of 14 residues. Germline CDR1 and CDR2: MNHNS and SASEGT. Between the trimmed V and J ends, which lost 8 bases and 2 bases, there was a span of 13 bases. The CDR3 nucleotides read TGTGCCAGCGGGAGCCGGGATACTGGAAACACCATATATTTT. Its protein product is CASGSRDTGNTIYF.

Here the CDR3 DNA reads TGCGCCAGCAGTGACGCCAAACAGGGAAGGACCGGGGAGCTGTTTTTT. It codes for CASSDAKQGRTGELFF. V gene TRBV10-2 combines with J gene TRBJ2-2; perhaps TRBD1 as D (6 bases). V lost 3 bases and J lost 5, with 16 bases in between. CDR3 size: 16 residues. Germline V gene sequence: CDR1 WSHSY, CDR2 SAAADI.

Written as DNA, the CDR3 is TGTGCCAGCAGTTTAGGCGTTAATGAAAAACTGTTTTTT. Its protein product is CASSLGVNEKLFF. The chain joins TRBV6-5 to TRBJ1-4; D remains ambiguous. Between the trimmed V and J ends, which lost 4 bases and 4 bases, there was a span of 7 bases. CDR1 is MNHEY, CDR2 SVGAGI, per germline. The CDR3 is made up of 13 amino acids.

This chain links TRBV5-1 with TRBJ2-7, with 8 bases that match TRBD2. With V trimmed by 1 base and J by 0 bases, 9 bases remained unmatched. Germline CDR1 and CDR2: SGHRS and YFSETQ. CDR3 length: 17 residues. CDR3 sequence reads: CASSLSSLLADSYEQYF. DNA for the CDR3: TGCGCCAGCAGCTTGTCGTCCTTACTAGCGGACTCCTACGAGCAGTACTTC.

The rearrangement joins TRBV9 to TRBJ2-7; possibly TRBD2 for D (6 bases). V shed 4 bases and J shed 0 bases, with 14 bases lying between them. This CDR3 spans 15 amino acids. CDR1 is SGDLS and CDR2 is YYNGEE in the germline V gene. CDR3 sequence (DNA): TGTGCCAGCAGCAAAAGGTCTAGCGCCTCCTACGAGCAGTACTTC. It is translated as CASSKRSSASYEQYF.

The rearrangement links TRBV19 to TRBJ2-4; D possibly corresponds to TRBD2 (6 bases). The germline CDR1 and CDR2 sequences are LNHDA and SQIVND (reference sequence). V was shortened by 5 bases and J by 4 bases, with 9 bases between the two germline ends. CDR3 size: 13 residues. In DNA, the CDR3 is TGTGCCAGTAGTGGGGGGAGAAAAAACATTCAGTACTTC. Translated: CASSGGRKNIQYF.

J is TRBJ1-1 and V is TRBV11-2; tentative D call: TRBD1 (5 bases). Trimming stripped 5 bases from V and 1 base from J, with 5 bases between. This CDR3 has 12 amino acids. Germline V gene lookup returns CDR1 SGHAT and CDR2 FQNNGV. The CDR3 nucleotides read TGTGCCAGCAGCGGGGGGAACACTGAAGCTTTCTTT. Its protein is CASSGGNTEAFF.

Comments on this clone: The same CDR3 arises from other DNA sequences in this sample as well. This chain joins TRBV28 and TRBJ2-7; D is undetermined. Trimming stripped 5 bases from V and 6 bases from J, with 8 bases between. Germline CDR1 and CDR2: MDHEN and SYDVKM. CDR3 length: 11 residues. CDR3 DNA sequence: TGTGCCAGCAGTCTCGCGCGCGAGCAGTACTTC. It specifies CASSLAREQYF.